These T cell receptor beta chains were read from a single sample in a study of T cell clones after liver transplantation. The data were produced by immunoSEQ multiplex PCR, yet TCRdb's version contains in-frame clones alone and is incomplete. The table has 53,000 or so clones, roughly 84% seen once. This specimen consisted of CD4+ T cells from blood, obtained before liver transplant. These receptor sequences come from a human donor who received a liver transplant. Each CDR3 is given without its conserved first and last residue. The order of the fields is V gene, CDR3 protein.

>TRBV7-2
ASSWGRSTDTQY
>TRBV28
ASSLLSNRWV
>TRBV18
ASSQQGWILSNQPQH
>TRBV2
ASSERSSYNEQF
>TRBV6-4
ASSGGEGLSDTQY
>TRBV7-2
ASSPLGQQETQY
>TRBV28
ASSLFGISEQY
>TRBV28
ASSSNDRDTGELF
>TRBV4-1
ASSQGAGPYEQY
>TRBV29-1
SATSGGAGSQF
>TRBV27
ASRPIAGGTDTQY
>TRBV2
ASSEREGDGELF
>TRBV19
ASRGPGQGAGEQF
>TRBV6-5
ASSHGGHEQY
>TRBV7-2
ASSLFRLGPDTQY
>TRBV7-2
ASSLGAGTGELF
>TRBV19
ASRSGRANEKLF
>TRBV18
ASSPKGTGTYEQY
>TRBV6-1
ASSVQEDTEAF
>TRBV5-4
ASSLAGRVRASTDTQY
>TRBV2
ASSTEVGNAQH
>TRBV5-1
ASSTSGLAGGGGTDTQY
>TRBV5-1
ASSGLAGGREETQY
>TRBV13
ASSLGAGATNEKLF
>TRBV6-5
ASTGVRAGVYEQY
>TRBV7-2
ASSPTLGTGGAQY
>TRBV11-2
ASSLSARQGNYEQY
>TRBV18
ASSSALAGAETQY
>TRBV9
ASSPHRREMY
>TRBV7-9
ASGTSGVETQY
>TRBV19
ASDSSGANVLT
>TRBV28
ASSLPVSGTQPQH
>TRBV7-6
ASSPRQGGNTEAF
>TRBV5-1
ASSPPDREITGELF
>TRBV2
ASSDIVGGETQY
>TRBV7-2
ASSAEQRGGSGELF
>TRBV6-6
ASRLAGGDEQF
>TRBV4-2
ASSQVDRGTEAF
>TRBV4-3
ASSQDRGAFAYEQY
>TRBV15
ATSRAGVEQETQY
>TRBV5-1
ASSIRGLAGGPFSGEQY
>TRBV13
ASSLVLAGGPYHNEQF
>TRBV25-1
ASSERGKEANEKLF
>TRBV18
ASSPSSFMEQF
>TRBV5-8
ASSLWVLSSYNEQF
>TRBV11-2
ASSFESSYNSPLH
>TRBV9
ASSVVESTGELF